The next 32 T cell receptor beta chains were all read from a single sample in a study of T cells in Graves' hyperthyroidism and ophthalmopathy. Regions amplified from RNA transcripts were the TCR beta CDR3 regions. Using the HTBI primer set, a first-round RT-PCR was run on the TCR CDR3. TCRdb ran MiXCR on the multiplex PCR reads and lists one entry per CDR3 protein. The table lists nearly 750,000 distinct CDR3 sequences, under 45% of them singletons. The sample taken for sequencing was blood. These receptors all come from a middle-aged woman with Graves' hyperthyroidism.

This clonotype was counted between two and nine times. DNA for the CDR3: TGTGCCAGCAGCCAGGGACAGGCGAATAATTCACCCCTCCACTTT. It translates to CASSQGQANNSPLHF. V is TRBV11-2 and J is TRBJ1-6; the match to TRBD1 covers 8 bases. This CDR3 region has 15 residues. Unmatched junction bases numbered 5, after V lost 5 bases and J lost 5 bases. Germline V gene lookup returns CDR1 SGHAT and CDR2 FQNNGV. Looking up the rest from reference TRBV11-2 and TRBJ1-6 gives the full variable domain: EAGVAQSPRYKIIEKRQSVAFWCNPISGHATLYWYQQILGQGPKLLIQFQNNGVVDDSQLPKDRFSAERLKGVDSTLKIQPAKLEDSAVYLCASSQGQANNSPLHFGNGTRLTVT.

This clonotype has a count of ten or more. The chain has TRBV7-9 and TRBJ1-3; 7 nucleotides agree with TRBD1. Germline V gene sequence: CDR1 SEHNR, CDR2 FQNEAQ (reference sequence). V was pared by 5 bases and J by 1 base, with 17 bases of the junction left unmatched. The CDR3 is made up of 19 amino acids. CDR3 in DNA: TGTGCCAGCAGCGAAGCCTGGGCGGCGGGACAGCGTTCTGGAAACACCATATATTTT. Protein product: CASSEAWAAGQRSGNTIYF.

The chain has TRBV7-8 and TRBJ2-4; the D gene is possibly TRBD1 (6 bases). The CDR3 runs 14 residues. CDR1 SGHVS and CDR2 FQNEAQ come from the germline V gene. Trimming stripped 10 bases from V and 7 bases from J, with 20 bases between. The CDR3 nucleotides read TGTGCCACCAGGGGTAGAGGTCTGATGAACATTCAGTACTTC. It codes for CATRGRGLMNIQYF. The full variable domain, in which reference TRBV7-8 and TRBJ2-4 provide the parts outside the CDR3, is GAGVSQSPRYKVAKRGQDVALRCDPISGHVSLFWYQQALGQGPEFLTYFQNEAQLDKSGLPSDRFFAERPEGSVSTLKIQRTQQEDSAVYLCATRGRGLMNIQYFGAGTRLSVL.

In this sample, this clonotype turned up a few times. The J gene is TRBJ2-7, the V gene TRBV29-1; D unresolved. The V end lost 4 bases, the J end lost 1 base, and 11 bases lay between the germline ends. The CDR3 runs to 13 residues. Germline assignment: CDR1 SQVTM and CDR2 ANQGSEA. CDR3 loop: CSVVSDTSYEQYF. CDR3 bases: TGCAGCGTTGTAAGCGACACTTCCTACGAGCAGTACTTC.

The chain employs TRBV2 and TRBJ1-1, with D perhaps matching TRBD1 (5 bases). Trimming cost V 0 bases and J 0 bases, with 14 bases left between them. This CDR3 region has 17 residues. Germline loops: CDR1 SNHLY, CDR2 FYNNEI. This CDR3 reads CASSEAGQGGMNTEAFF. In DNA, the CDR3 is TGTGCCAGCAGTGAAGCGGGGCAGGGCGGCATGAACACTGAAGCTTTCTTT.

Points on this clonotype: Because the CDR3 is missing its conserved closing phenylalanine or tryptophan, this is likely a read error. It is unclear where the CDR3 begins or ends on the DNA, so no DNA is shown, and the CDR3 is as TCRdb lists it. CDR3 protein: CASSESRFY. The chain links TRBV10-2 to TRBJ1-1. Germline values: CDR1 WSHSY, CDR2 SAAADI. The CDR3 is 9 residues long, ends included.

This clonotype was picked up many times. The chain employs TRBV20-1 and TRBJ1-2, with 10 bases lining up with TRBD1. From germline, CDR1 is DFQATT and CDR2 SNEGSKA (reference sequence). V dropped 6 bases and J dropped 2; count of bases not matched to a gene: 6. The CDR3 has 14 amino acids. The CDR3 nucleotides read TGCAGTGCCAGGAGGGGACAGGGGAACTATGGCTACACCTTC. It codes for CSARRGQGNYGYTF.

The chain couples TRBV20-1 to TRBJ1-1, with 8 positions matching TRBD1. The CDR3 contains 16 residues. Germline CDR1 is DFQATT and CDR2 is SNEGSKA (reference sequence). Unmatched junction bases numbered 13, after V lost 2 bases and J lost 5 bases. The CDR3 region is CSARTATGVGETEAFF. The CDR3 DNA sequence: TGCAGTGCTAGAACCGCGACAGGGGTAGGAGAAACTGAAGCTTTCTTT.

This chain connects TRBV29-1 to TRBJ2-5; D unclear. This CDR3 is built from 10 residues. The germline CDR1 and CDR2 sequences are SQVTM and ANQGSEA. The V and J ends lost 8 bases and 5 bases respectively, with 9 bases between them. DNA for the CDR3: TGCAGCTTAGATCACGAGACCCAGTACTTC. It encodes CSLDHETQYF.

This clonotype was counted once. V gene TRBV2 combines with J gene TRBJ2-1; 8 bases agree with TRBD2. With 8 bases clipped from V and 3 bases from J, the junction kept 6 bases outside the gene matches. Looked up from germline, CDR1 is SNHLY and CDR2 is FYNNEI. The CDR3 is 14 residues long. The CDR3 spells CASVISGSYNEQFF. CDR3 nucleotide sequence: TGTGCCAGCGTCATCAGCGGGAGCTACAATGAGCAGTTCTTC.

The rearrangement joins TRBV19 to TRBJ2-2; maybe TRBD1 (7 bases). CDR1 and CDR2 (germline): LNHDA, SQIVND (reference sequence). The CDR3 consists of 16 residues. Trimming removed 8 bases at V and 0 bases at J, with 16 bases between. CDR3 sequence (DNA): TGTGCCAGTTCCTACGGAGGGACAGCGAACACCGGGGAGCTGTTTTTT. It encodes CASSYGGTANTGELFF. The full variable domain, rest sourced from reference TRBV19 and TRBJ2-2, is DGGITQSPKYLFRKEGQNVTLSCEQNLNHDAMYWYRQDPGQGLRLIYYSQIVNDFQKGDIAEGYSVSREKKESFPLTVTSAQKNPTAFYLCASSYGGTANTGELFFGEGSRLTVL.

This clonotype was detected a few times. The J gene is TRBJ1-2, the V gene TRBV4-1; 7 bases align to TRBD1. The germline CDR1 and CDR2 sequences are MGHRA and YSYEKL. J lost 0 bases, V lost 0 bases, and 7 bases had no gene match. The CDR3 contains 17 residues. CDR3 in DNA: TGCGCCAGCAGCCAAGATCGATCAGGGACAGCTAACTATGGCTACACCTTC. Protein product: CASSQDRSGTANYGYTF.

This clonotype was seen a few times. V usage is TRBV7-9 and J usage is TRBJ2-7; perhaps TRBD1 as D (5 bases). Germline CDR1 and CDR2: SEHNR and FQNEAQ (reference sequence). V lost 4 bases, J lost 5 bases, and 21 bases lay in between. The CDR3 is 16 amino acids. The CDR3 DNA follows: TGTGCCAGCAGCTCGGTCAGACAGATCGAGACCCACGAGCAGTACTTC. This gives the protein CASSSVRQIETHEQYF.

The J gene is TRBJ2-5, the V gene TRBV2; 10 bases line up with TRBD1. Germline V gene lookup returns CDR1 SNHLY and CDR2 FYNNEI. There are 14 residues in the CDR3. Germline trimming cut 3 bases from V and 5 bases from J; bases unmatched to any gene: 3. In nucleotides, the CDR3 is TGTGCCAGCAGTGAGACAGGGGGCATCGAGACCCAGTACTTC. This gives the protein CASSETGGIETQYF.

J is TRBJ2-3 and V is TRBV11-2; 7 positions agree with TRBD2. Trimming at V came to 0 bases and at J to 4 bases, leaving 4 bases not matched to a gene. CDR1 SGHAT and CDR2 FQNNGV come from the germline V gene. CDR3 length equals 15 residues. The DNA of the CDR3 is TGTGCCAGCAGCTTAGAGCCGGGAGGTTCAGATACGCAGTATTTT. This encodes CASSLEPGGSDTQYF.

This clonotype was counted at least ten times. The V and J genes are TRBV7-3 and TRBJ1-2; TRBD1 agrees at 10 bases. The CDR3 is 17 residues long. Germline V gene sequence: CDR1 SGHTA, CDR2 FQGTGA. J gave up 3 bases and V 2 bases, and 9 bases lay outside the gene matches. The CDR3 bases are TGTGCCAGCAGCTTAGGGACAGGGGAGTCAGGTCACTATGGCTACACCTTC. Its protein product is CASSLGTGESGHYGYTF.

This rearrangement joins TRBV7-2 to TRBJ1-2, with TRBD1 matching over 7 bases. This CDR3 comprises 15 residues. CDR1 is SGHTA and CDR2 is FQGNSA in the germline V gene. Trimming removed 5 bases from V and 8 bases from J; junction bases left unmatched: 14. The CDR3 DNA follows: TGTGCCAGCAGCCTCGGGACAAATCAGGGGGGCGGCTACACCTTC. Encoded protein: CASSLGTNQGGGYTF.

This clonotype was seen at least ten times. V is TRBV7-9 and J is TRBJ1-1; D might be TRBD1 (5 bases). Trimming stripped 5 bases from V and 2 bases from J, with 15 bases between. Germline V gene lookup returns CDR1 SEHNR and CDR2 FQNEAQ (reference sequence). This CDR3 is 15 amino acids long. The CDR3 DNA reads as TGTGCCAGCAGCCCCGGTCCGGGGGGAAACACTGAAGCTTTCTTT. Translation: CASSPGPGGNTEAFF.

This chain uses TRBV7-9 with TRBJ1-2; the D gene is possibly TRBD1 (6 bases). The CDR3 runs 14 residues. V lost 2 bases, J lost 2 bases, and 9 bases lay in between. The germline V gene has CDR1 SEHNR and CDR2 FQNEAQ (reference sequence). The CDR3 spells CASSLIQGNYGYTF. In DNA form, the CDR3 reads TGTGCCAGCAGCTTAATACAGGGCAACTATGGCTACACCTTC.

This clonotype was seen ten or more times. CDR3 amino acids: CASSIMEGSEKLFF. For the CDR3, the DNA is TGTGCCAGCAGCATAATGGAAGGATCAGAAAAACTGTTTTTT. The rearrangement links TRBV7-9 to TRBJ1-4, with D unresolved. Germline CDR1 is SEHNR and CDR2 is FQNEAQ (reference sequence). V was shortened by 5 bases and J by 8 bases, with 15 bases between the two germline ends. CDR3 size: 14 residues. Supplemented by reference TRBV7-9 and TRBJ1-4, the full variable domain reads DTGVSQNPRHKITKRGQNVTFRCDPISEHNRLYWYRQTLGQGPEFLTYFQNEAQLEKSRLLSDRFSAERPKGSFSTLEIQRTEQGDSAMYLCASSIMEGSEKLFFGSGTQLSVL.

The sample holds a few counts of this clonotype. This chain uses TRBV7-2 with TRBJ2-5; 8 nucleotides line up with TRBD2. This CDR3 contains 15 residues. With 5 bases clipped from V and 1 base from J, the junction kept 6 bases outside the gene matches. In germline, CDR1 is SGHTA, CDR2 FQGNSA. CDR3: CASSPSGSAQETQYF. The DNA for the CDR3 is TGTGCCAGCAGCCCAAGCGGGAGTGCCCAAGAGACCCAGTACTTC.

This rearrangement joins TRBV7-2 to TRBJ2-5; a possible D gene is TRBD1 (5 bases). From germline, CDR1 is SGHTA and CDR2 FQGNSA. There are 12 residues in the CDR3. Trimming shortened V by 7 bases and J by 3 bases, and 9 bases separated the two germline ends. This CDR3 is CASTSREETQYF. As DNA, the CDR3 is TGTGCCAGCACCTCCAGGGAAGAGACCCAGTACTTC.

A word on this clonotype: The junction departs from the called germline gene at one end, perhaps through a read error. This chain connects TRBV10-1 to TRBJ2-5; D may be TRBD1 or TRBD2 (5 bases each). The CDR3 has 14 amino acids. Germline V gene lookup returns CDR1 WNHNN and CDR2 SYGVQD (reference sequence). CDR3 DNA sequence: TGTGCCAGTAGCGAAGGACGAGGACAAGAGACCCGGTACTTC. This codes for CASSEGRGQETRYF.

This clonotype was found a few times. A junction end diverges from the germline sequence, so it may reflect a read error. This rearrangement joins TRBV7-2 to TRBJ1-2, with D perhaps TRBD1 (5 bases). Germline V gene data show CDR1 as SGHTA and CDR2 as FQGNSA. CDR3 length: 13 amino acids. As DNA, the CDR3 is TGTGCCAGCGGCTTGGACCGGCAGGGACTCTACACCTTC. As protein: CASGLDRQGLYTF. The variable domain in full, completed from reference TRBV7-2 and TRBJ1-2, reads GAGVSQSPSNKVTEKGKDVELRCDPISGHTALYWYRQSLGQGLEFLIYFQGNSAPDKSGLPSDRFSAERTGGSVSTLTIQRTQQEDSAVYLCASGLDRQGLYTFGSGTRLTVV.

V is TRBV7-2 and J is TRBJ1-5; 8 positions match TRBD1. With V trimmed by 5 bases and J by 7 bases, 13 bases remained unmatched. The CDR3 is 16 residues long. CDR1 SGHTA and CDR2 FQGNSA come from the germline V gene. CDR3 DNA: TGTGCCAGCAGCCCTTTAGCCCACAGGGGGTCCCAGCCCCAGCATTTT. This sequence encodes CASSPLAHRGSQPQHF. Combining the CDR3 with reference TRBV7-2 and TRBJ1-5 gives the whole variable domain GAGVSQSPSNKVTEKGKDVELRCDPISGHTALYWYRQSLGQGLEFLIYFQGNSAPDKSGLPSDRFSAERTGGSVSTLTIQRTQQEDSAVYLCASSPLAHRGSQPQHFGDGTRLSIL.

Here the CDR3 DNA reads TGTGCCATCAGTGATAGGGACAGGGGAAACACTGAAGCTTTCTTT. This sequence encodes CAISDRDRGNTEAFF. This chain connects TRBV10-3 to TRBJ1-1; 10 bases are shared with TRBD1. With V trimmed by 3 bases and J by 2 bases, 3 bases remained unmatched. The CDR3 consists of 15 residues. CDR1 and CDR2 from the germline V gene are ENHRY and SYGVKD.

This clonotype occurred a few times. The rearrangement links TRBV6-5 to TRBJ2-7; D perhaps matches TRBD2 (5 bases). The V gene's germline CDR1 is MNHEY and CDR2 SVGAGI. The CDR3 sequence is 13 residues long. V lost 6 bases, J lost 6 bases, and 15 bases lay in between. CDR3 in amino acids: CASRRTPGPEQYF. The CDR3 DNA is TGTGCCAGCAGAAGGACTCCGGGTCCCGAGCAGTACTTC.

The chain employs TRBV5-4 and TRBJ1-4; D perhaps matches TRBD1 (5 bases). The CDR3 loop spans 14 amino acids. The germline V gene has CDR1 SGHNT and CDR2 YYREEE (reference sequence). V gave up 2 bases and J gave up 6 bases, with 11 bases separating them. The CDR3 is CASSFKGPYEKLFF. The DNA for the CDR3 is TGTGCCAGCAGCTTCAAGGGACCTTATGAAAAACTGTTTTTT.

The CDR3 coding sequence is TGTGCCAGCAGTTATGAGACGGCATATAATTCACCCCTCCACTTT. Translating gives CASSYETAYNSPLHF. This rearrangement joins TRBV6-5 to TRBJ1-6; no reliable D call. In germline, CDR1 is MNHEY, CDR2 SVGAGI. CDR3 size: 15 residues. V was clipped by 3 bases and J by 4 bases, with 10 bases between them.

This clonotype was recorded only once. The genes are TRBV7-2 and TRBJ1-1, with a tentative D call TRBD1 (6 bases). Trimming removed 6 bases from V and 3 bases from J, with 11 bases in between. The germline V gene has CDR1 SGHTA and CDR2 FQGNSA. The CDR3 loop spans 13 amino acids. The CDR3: CASSTRQDTEAFF. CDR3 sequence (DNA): TGTGCCAGCAGTACTCGACAGGACACTGAAGCTTTCTTT.

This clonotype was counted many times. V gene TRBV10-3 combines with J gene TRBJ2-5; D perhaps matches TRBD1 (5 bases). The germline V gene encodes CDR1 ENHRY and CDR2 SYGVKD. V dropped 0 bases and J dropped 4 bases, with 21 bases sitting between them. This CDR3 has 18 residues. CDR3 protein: CAISESYLRGSSSETQYF. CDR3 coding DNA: TGTGCCATCAGTGAGTCGTATTTAAGGGGATCTTCTTCAGAGACCCAGTACTTC.

The CDR3 spells CASRRGLAGDNEQFF. The CDR3, as DNA: TGTGCCAGCAGGCGGGGACTAGCGGGAGACAATGAGCAGTTCTTC. V is TRBV7-2 and J is TRBJ2-1, with TRBD2 identical over 14 bases. This CDR3 is 15 amino acids long. Germline values: CDR1 SGHTA, CDR2 FQGNSA. J lost 5 bases, V lost 6 bases, and 3 bases had no gene match.